The 14 T cell receptor beta chains in this list originate from one sample, sequenced in a study of shared clonotypes between healthy human individuals. Some clones are missing from TCRdb's copy, which holds only in-frame ones; the method was immunoSEQ multiplex PCR. Of under 750,000 clones listed, around 70% are singletons. Sequenced sample: memory CD4+ T cells sorted from blood. This sample's subset: CD45RA-negative fraction. These receptors were taken from a woman in her 30s in good health.

The rearrangement joins TRBV5-4 to TRBJ2-1, with 8 bases identical to TRBD2. Germline V gene data show CDR1 as SGHNT and CDR2 as YYREEE (reference sequence). Germline trimming cut 0 bases from V and 7 bases from J; bases unmatched to any gene: 9. The CDR3 has 16 amino acids. The CDR3 loop is CASSLGAGGTVNEQFF. The CDR3 coding sequence is TGTGCCAGCAGCTTGGGGGCGGGAGGTACGGTAAATGAGCAGTTCTTC.

The chain is built from TRBV18 and TRBJ1-5, with unresolved D. CDR1 and CDR2 (germline): KGHSH, LQKENI. V lost 1 base and J lost 0, with 7 bases in between. The CDR3 consists of 15 residues. This CDR3 reads CASSPQGNSNQPQHF. CDR3 DNA sequence: TGTGCCAGCTCACCACAAGGGAATAGCAATCAGCCCCAGCATTTT.

The chain uses TRBV6-1 and TRBJ2-2; 7 nucleotides agree with TRBD2. Germline CDR1 is MNHNS and CDR2 is SASEGT. V lost 2 bases to trimming and J lost 6 bases; unmatched junction nucleotides: 9. The CDR3 runs 16 residues. The CDR3 coding sequence is TGTGCCAGCAGTGAAATGGCGGGAGCCCTCCCCGGGGAGCTGTTTTTT. Protein: CASSEMAGALPGELFF.

The chain is built from TRBV15 and TRBJ1-2; D is possibly TRBD1 (5 bases). The length of the CDR3 is 18 residues. Germline V gene data show CDR1 as LNHNV and CDR2 as YYDKDF (reference sequence). Trimming left V 0 bases short and J 0 bases short, with 17 bases between. In DNA, the CDR3 is TGTGCCACCAGCAGAGATCTTTGGCAGGGCGTCGCTAACTATGGCTACACCTTC. It translates to CATSRDLWQGVANYGYTF.

This clone has a handful of counts. The CDR3 coding sequence is TGCAGTGCTAAGGGGGACCACGAGCAGTACTTC. Translation gives CSAKGDHEQYF. This chain uses TRBV20-1 with TRBJ2-7; TRBD1 is a possible D gene (6 bases). Germline assignment: CDR1 DFQATT and CDR2 SNEGSKA (reference sequence). This CDR3 is built from 11 residues. V was shortened by 4 bases and J by 5 bases, with 9 bases between the two germline ends.

A word on this clone: The sample holds other DNA sequences that translate to the same CDR3. The V and J genes are TRBV7-9 and TRBJ2-3; unclear D gene. The germline V gene encodes CDR1 SEHNR and CDR2 FQNEAQ (reference sequence). The V gene lost 3 bases and the J gene lost 5 bases, with 3 bases spanning the gap. The CDR3 has 11 residues. The CDR3 bases are TGTGCCAGCAGCTTGGTAGATACGCAGTATTTT. As protein: CASSLVDTQYF.

This clone was detected only a few times. Other DNA sequences within the sample encode an identical CDR3. The chain joins TRBV9 to TRBJ2-1; TRBD2 matches at 12 bases. The V and J ends lost 3 bases and 7 bases, in that order; junction bases with no gene match: 5. This CDR3 region has 15 residues. Germline loops: CDR1 SGDLS, CDR2 YYNGEE. CDR3 in amino acids: CASSALAGGPNEQFF. The CDR3 DNA reads as TGTGCCAGCAGCGCCCTAGCGGGAGGGCCGAATGAGCAGTTCTTC.

The chain couples TRBV5-1 to TRBJ2-1; D gene uncertain. Per the germline V gene, CDR1 is SGHRS and CDR2 is YFSETQ. CDR3 length: 14 residues. The germline V and J ends were trimmed by 0 bases and 7 bases, with 11 bases remaining between them. CDR3 amino acids: CASSLGAELNEQFF. The CDR3 DNA reads as TGCGCCAGCAGCTTGGGGGCAGAGTTGAATGAGCAGTTCTTC.

The genes are TRBV28 and TRBJ2-1; D is unclear. CDR1 and CDR2 (germline): MDHEN, SYDVKM. V dropped 4 bases and J dropped 8 bases, with 9 bases sitting between them. The CDR3 is 12 amino acids. The chain's CDR3 is CASSSSFDEQFF. Here the CDR3 DNA reads TGTGCCAGCAGTTCGTCCTTCGATGAGCAGTTCTTC.

This chain connects TRBV28 to TRBJ1-1; 9 bases fit TRBD1. Per the germline V gene, CDR1 is MDHEN and CDR2 is SYDVKM. The V gene end was trimmed by 8 bases and the J gene end by 2 bases; junction bases not matched to a gene: 3. The CDR3 has 13 residues. CDR3 coding DNA: TGTGCCAGCGGGACAGGGTTTAACACTGAAGCTTTCTTT. It translates to CASGTGFNTEAFF.

The chain joins TRBV10-2 to TRBJ2-3; 10 bases are a match to TRBD2. In germline, CDR1 is WSHSY, CDR2 SAAADI. J was trimmed by 3 bases and V by 6 bases; bases with no gene match: 6. This CDR3 has 15 amino acids. The CDR3 sequence: CASSTLAGRTDTQYF. The DNA of the CDR3 is TGCGCCAGCAGCACACTAGCGGGAAGGACAGATACGCAGTATTTT.

The V call is TRBV5-1, the J call TRBJ1-2; tentative D call: TRBD1 (5 bases). V was trimmed by 4 bases and J by 4 bases, leaving 11 bases between them. Germline V gives CDR1 SGHRS, CDR2 YFSETQ. This CDR3 region has 13 residues. The CDR3 sequence: CASSRGGSYGYTF. In nucleotides, the CDR3 is TGCGCCAGCAGCCGGGGGGGTAGCTATGGCTACACCTTC.

This clone was seen only a few times. The rearrangement links TRBV6-5 to TRBJ1-1; 8 nucleotides match TRBD1. V gave up 0 bases and J gave up 6 bases; unmatched junction bases: 6. The germline V gene encodes CDR1 MNHEY and CDR2 SVGAGI. The CDR3 loop spans 15 amino acids. In DNA, the CDR3 is TGTGCCAGCAGTTACTCGAGACAGGGGATCGCTGAAGCTTTCTTT. It specifies CASSYSRQGIAEAFF.

CDR3 amino acids: CASSTRGRVTDTQYF. The CDR3 nucleotides read TGTGCCAGCAGTACGAGGGGGCGCGTCACAGATACGCAGTATTTT. The V gene is TRBV28, the J gene TRBJ2-3; 7 bases agree with TRBD1. The CDR3 consists of 15 residues. Germline CDR1 reads MDHEN; CDR2 reads SYDVKM. Germline trimming cut 5 bases from V and 2 bases from J; bases unmatched to any gene: 7.